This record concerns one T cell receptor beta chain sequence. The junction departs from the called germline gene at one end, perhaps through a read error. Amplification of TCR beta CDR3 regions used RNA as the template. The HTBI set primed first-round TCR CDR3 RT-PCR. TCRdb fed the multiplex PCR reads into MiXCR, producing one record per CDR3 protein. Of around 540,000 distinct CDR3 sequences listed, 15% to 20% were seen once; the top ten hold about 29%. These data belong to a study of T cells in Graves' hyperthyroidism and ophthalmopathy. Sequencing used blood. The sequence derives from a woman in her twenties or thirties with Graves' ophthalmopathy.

The CDR3 DNA sequence: TGTGTCAGCAGTCCATTTTCGGGACGGATAAACACCGGGGAGCTGTTTTTT. It codes for CVSSPFSGRINTGELFF. The J gene is TRBJ2-2, the V gene TRBV6-2 or TRBV6-3, with D perhaps being TRBD1 or TRBD2 (5 bases each). The CDR3 runs to 17 residues. Germline V gene sequence: CDR1 MNHEY, CDR2 SVGEGT.